These 8 T cell receptor beta chains originate from one sample sequenced in a study of T cell responses to AZD1222 COVID-19 vaccine. Produced via immunoSEQ multiplex PCR; TCRdb's table is partial and in-frame only. The data hold approximately 110,000 clones, with approximately 91% observed a single time. Material: peripheral blood, obtained on day 0 of AZD1222 vaccination. Source of these receptors: an adult in good health.

This clone was recorded once. The V gene is TRBV4-2, the J gene TRBJ1-6; D not certain. V was cut by 3 bases and J by 4 bases, with 1 base left in between. Germline V gene data show CDR1 as LGHNA and CDR2 as YNFKEQ. This CDR3 has 12 amino acids. CDR3 loop: CASSQYNSPLHF. CDR3 nucleotides: TGTGCCAGCAGCCAGTATAATTCACCCCTCCACTTT.

This clone appeared a few times. J is TRBJ2-1 and V is TRBV19; D may be TRBD1 (5 bases). V dropped 3 bases and J dropped 1 base, with 10 bases sitting between them. The CDR3 has 15 amino acids. CDR1 is LNHDA and CDR2 is SQIVND in the germline V gene (reference sequence). As DNA, the CDR3 is TGTGCCAGTAGTATTTCGCAGGGATCCTACAATGAGCAGTTCTTC. As protein: CASSISQGSYNEQFF.

About this clone itself: Other DNA sequences of this sample code for an identical CDR3. The CDR3, as DNA: TGTGCCAGCACCCCGGGGGGGACAGACTATGGCTACACCTTC. Translation gives CASTPGGTDYGYTF. The chain is built from TRBV6-5 and TRBJ1-2; TRBD1 matches 7 bases. The J segment lost 3 bases and the V segment lost 7 bases, leaving 8 bases of the junction unmatched. Germline CDR1 and CDR2: MNHEY and SVGAGI. CDR3 length: 14 amino acids.

The J gene is TRBJ2-7, the V gene TRBV5-1; 9 nucleotides agree with TRBD1. CDR1 is SGHRS and CDR2 is YFSETQ in the germline V gene. V was pared by 4 bases and J by 5 bases, with 4 bases of the junction left unmatched. The CDR3 is 13 residues long. CDR3 amino acids: CASSRGQGNEQYF. The CDR3 DNA is TGCGCCAGCAGCCGAGGACAGGGGAACGAGCAGTACTTC.

This clone was recorded only once. V usage is TRBV5-6 and J usage is TRBJ2-3; D is possibly TRBD2 (6 bases). The CDR3 sequence is 13 residues long. CDR1 is SGHDT, CDR2 YYEEEE, per germline. Trimming took 1 base from V and 4 from J, leaving 7 bases between them. The CDR3 bases are TGTGCCAGCAGCTTGTGGGGGGCAGATACGCAGTATTTT. This codes for CASSLWGADTQYF.

This rearrangement joins TRBV10-3 to TRBJ2-5; the D gene is possibly TRBD2 (7 bases). The CDR3 contains 15 residues. Trimming stripped 2 bases from V and 2 bases from J, with 12 bases between. The germline gives CDR1 ENHRY, CDR2 SYGVKD. CDR3 DNA sequence: TGTGCCATCAGTGAGACCGGGGGGACACAAGAGACCCAGTACTTC. Amino acid sequence: CAISETGGTQETQYF.

The rearrangement joins TRBV29-1 to TRBJ1-6; the D is unclear. The V end lost 5 bases, the J end lost 2 bases, and 10 bases lay between the germline ends. This CDR3 is built from 14 residues. Germline V gene data show CDR1 as SQVTM and CDR2 as ANQGSEA. The CDR3: CSVRVETYNSPLHF. CDR3 in DNA: TGCAGCGTTCGGGTGGAAACCTATAATTCACCCCTCCACTTT.

CDR3 coding DNA: TGTGCCAGCAGCCCACGTACCGGGACAGGGAATGAAAAACTGTTTTTT. Translated, it gives CASSPRTGTGNEKLFF. The chain is built from TRBV14 and TRBJ1-4, with 9 positions matching TRBD1. Germline V gene data show CDR1 as SGHDN and CDR2 as FVKESK. V lost 4 bases, J lost 5 bases, and 8 bases stayed unmatched. The CDR3 totals 16 residues. The variable domain in full, with the rest retrieved from reference TRBV14 and TRBJ1-4, is EAGVTQFPSHSVIEKGQTVTLRCDPISGHDNLYWYRRVMGKEIKFLLHFVKESKQDESGMPNNRFLAERTGGTYSTLKVQPAELEDSGVYFCASSPRTGTGNEKLFFGSGTQLSVL.